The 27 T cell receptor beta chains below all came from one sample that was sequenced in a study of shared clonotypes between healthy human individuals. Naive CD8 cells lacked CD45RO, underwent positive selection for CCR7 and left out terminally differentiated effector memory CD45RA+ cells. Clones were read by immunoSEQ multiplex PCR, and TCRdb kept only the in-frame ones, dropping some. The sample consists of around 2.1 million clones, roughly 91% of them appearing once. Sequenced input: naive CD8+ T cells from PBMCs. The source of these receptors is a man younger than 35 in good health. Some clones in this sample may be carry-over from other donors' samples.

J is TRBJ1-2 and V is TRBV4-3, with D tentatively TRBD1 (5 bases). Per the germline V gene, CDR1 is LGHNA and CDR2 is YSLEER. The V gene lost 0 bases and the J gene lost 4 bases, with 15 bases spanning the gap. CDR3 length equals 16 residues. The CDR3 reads CASSQDSFRAAYGYTF. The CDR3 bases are TGCGCCAGCAGCCAAGATAGTTTCAGGGCGGCCTATGGCTACACCTTC.

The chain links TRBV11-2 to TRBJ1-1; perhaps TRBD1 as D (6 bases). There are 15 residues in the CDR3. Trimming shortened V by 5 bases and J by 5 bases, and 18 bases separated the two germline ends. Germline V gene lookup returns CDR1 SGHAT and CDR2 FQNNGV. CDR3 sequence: CASSPFRGAGTEAFF. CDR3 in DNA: TGTGCCAGCAGCCCGTTCCGGGGGGCTGGGACTGAAGCTTTCTTT.

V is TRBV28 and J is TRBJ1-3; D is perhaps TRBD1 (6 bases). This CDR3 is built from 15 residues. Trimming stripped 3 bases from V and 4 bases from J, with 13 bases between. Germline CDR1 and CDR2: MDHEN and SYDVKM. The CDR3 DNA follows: TGTGCCAGCAGTTTTCGAGGGACACGGGGAAACACCATATATTTT. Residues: CASSFRGTRGNTIYF.

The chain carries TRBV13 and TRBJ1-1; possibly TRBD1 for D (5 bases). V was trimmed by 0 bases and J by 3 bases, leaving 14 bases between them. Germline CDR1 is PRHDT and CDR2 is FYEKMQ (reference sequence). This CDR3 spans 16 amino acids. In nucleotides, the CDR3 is TGTGCCAGCAGCTTAGGCGGGGGACTAGGGGACACTGAAGCTTTCTTT. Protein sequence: CASSLGGGLGDTEAFF.

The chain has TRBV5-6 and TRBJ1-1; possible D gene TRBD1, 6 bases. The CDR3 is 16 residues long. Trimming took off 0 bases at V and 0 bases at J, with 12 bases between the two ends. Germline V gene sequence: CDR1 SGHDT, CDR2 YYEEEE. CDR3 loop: CASSLVYRELNTEAFF. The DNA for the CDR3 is TGTGCCAGCAGCTTGGTATACAGGGAGTTGAACACTGAAGCTTTCTTT.

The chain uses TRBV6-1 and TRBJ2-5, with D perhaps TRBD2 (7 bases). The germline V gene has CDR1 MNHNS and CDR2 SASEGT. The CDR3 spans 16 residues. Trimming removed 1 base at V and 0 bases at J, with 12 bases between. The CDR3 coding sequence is TGTGCCAGCAGTGAAGAGGGGGAGGGGTACCAAGAGACCCAGTACTTC. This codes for CASSEEGEGYQETQYF.

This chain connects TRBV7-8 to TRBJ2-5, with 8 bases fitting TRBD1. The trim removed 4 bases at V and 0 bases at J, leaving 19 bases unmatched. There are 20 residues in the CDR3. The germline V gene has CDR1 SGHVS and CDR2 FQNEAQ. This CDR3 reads CASSSIFAGGEERDQETQYF. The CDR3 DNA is TGTGCCAGCAGCTCGATATTCGCAGGGGGCGAGGAGCGGGACCAAGAGACCCAGTACTTC.

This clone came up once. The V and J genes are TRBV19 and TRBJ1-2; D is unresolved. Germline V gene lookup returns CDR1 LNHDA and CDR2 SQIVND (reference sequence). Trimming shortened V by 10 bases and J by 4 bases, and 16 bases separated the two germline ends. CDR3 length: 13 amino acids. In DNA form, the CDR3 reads TGTGCCACTCAAGGGCGGTTAGGCTATGGCTACACCTTC. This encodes CATQGRLGYGYTF.

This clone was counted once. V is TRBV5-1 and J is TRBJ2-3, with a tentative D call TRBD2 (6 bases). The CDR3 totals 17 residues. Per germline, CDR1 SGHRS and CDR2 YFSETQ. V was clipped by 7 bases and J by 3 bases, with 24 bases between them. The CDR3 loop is CASRKQGTDLLTDTQYF. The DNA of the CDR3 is TGCGCCAGCCGCAAACAAGGGACTGACTTACTGACAGATACGCAGTATTTT.

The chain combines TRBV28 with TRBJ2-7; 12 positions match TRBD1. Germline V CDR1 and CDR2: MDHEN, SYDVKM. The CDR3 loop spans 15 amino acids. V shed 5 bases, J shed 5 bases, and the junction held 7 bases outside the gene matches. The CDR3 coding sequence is TGTGCCAGCAGTGGGGACAGGGGGCGGTTCGACGAGCAGTACTTC. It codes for CASSGDRGRFDEQYF.

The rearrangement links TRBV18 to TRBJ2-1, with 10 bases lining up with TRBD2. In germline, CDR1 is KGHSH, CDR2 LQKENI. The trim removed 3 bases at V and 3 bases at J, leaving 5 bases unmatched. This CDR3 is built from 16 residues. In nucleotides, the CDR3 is TGTGCCAGCTCACCTACAGCGGGAGGGCTCTACAATGAGCAGTTCTTC. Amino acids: CASSPTAGGLYNEQFF.

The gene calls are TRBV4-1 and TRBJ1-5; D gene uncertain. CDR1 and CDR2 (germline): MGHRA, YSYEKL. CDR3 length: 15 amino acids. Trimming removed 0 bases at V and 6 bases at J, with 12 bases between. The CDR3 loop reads CASSQDQGSSQPQHF. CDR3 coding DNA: TGCGCCAGCAGCCAAGACCAAGGGTCCAGTCAGCCCCAGCATTTT.

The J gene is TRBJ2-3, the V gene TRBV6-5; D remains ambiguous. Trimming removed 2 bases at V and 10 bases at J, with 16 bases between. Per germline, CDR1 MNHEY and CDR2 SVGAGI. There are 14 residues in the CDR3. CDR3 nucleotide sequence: TGTGCCAGCAGTTACGGGAACAATGGGTTGGCGCAGTATTTT. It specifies CASSYGNNGLAQYF.

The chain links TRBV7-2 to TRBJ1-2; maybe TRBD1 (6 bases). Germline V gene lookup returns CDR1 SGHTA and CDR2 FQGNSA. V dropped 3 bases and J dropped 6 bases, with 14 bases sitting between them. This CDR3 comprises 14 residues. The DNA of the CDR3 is TGTGCCAGCAGCTTGGCGGGGGGGGCCGATGGCTACACCTTC. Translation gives CASSLAGGADGYTF. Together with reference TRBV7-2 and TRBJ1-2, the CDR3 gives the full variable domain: GAGVSQSPSNKVTEKGKDVELRCDPISGHTALYWYRQSLGQGLEFLIYFQGNSAPDKSGLPSDRFSAERTGGSVSTLTIQRTQQEDSAVYLCASSLAGGADGYTFGSGTRLTVV.

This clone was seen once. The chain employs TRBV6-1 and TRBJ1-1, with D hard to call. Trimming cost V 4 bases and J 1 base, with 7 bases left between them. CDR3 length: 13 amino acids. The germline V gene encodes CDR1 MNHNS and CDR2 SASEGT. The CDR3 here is CASSGVGNTEAFF. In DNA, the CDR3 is TGTGCCAGCAGTGGGGTGGGGAACACTGAAGCTTTCTTT.

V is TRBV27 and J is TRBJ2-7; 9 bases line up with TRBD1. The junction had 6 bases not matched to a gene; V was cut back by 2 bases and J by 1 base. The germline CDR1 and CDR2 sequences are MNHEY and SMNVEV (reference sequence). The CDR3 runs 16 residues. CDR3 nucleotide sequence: TGTGCCAGCAGTTTAGGCCCGGGACAGGGATCCTACGAGCAGTACTTC. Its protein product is CASSLGPGQGSYEQYF.

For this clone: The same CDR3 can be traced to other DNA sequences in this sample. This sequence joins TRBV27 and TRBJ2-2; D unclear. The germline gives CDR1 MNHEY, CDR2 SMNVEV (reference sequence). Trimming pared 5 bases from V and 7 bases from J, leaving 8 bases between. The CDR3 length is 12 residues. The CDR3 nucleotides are TGTGCCAGCAGTCTCCTGGGCGGGGAGCTGTTTTTT. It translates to CASSLLGGELFF.

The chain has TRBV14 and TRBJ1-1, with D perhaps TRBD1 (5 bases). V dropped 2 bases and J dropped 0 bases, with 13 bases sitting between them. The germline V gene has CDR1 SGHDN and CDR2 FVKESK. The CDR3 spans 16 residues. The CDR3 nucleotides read TGTGCCAGCAGCCAATGGGGGGAGGGAATGAACACTGAAGCTTTCTTT. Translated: CASSQWGEGMNTEAFF.

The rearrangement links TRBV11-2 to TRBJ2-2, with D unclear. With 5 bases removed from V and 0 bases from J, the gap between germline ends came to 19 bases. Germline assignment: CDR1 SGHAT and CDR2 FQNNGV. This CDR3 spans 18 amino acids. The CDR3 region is CASSTKDTEISNTGELFF. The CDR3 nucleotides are TGTGCCAGCAGCACCAAAGACACGGAGATCTCGAACACCGGGGAGCTGTTTTTT.

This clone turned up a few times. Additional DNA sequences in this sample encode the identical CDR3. The CDR3 reads CASSSSWGNQPQHF. The CDR3 nucleotides read TGTGCCAGCAGTTCGTCTTGGGGCAATCAGCCCCAGCATTTT. The chain joins TRBV27 to TRBJ1-5, with D unresolved. Germline V gene lookup returns CDR1 MNHEY and CDR2 SMNVEV (reference sequence). This CDR3 is 14 amino acids long. Trimming stripped 4 bases from V and 2 bases from J, with 9 bases between.

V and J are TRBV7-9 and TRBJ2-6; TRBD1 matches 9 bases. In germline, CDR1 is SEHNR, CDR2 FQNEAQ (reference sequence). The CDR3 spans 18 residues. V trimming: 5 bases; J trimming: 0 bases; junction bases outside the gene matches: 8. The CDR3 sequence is CASSTSRTGDSGANVLTF. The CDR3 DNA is TGTGCCAGCAGCACGAGCCGGACAGGGGACTCTGGGGCCAACGTCCTGACTTTC.

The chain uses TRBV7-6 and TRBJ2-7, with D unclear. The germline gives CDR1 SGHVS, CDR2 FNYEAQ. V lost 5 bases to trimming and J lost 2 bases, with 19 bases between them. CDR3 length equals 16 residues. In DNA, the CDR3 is TGTGCCAGCAGCCCCCTTAGACGAGCTGGGGCCTACGAGCAGTACTTC. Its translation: CASSPLRRAGAYEQYF. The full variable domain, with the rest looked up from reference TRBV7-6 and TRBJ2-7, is GAGVSQSPRYKVTKRGQDVALRCDPISGHVSLYWYRQALGQGPEFLTYFNYEAQQDKSGLPNDRFSAERPEGSISTLTIQRTEQRDSAMYRCASSPLRRAGAYEQYFGPGTRLTVT.

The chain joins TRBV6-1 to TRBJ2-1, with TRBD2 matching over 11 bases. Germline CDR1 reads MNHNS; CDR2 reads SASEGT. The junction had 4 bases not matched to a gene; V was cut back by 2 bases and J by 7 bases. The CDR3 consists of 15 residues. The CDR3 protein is CASSEWPSGRNEQFF. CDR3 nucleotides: TGTGCCAGCAGTGAATGGCCTAGCGGGAGGAATGAGCAGTTCTTC.

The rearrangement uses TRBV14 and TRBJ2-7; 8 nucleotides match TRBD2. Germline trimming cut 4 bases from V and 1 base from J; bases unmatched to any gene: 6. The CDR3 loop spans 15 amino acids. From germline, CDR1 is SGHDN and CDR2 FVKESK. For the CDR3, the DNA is TGTGCCAGCAGCCGAAGCGGGAGAGGTTCCTACGAGCAGTACTTC. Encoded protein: CASSRSGRGSYEQYF.

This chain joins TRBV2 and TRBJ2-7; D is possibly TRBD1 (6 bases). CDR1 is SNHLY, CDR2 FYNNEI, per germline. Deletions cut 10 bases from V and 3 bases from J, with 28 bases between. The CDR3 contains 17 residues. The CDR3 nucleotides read TGTGCCACCATCACCCCCTTGGGGGACAACATTAACTACGAGCAGTACTTC. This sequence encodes CATITPLGDNINYEQYF.

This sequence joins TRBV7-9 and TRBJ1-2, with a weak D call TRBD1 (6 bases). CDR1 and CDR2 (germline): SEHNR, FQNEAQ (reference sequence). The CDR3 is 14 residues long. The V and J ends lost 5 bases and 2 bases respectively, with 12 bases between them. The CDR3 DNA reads TGTGCCAGCAGCGCCCTTACAGGGAACTATGGCTACACCTTC. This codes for CASSALTGNYGYTF.

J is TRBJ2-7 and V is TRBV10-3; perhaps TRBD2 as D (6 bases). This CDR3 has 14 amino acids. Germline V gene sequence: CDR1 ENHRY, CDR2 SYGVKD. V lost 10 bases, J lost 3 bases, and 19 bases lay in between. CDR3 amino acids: CATRLTRGFYEQYF. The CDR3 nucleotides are TGTGCCACCCGCCTGACTAGAGGTTTCTACGAGCAGTACTTC.